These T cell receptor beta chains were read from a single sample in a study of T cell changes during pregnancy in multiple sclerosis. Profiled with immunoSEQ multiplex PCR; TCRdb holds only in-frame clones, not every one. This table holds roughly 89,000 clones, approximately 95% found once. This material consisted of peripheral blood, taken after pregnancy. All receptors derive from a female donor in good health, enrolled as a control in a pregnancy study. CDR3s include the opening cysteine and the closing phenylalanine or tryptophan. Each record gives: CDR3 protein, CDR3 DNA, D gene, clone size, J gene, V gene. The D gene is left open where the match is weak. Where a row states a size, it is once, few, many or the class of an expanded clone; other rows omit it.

CASSVGGGNQPQHF	TGTGCCAGCAGTGTGGGGGGTGGCAATCAGCCCCAGCATTTT	NA	NA	TRBJ1-5	TRBV2
CASSFDRALNYEQYF	TGCGCCAGCAGTTTCGACAGAGCTTTAAACTACGAGCAGTACTTC	NA	NA	TRBJ2-7	TRBV10-1
CASSQQPNTGELFF	TGCGCCAGCAGCCAACAGCCAAACACCGGGGAGCTGTTTTTT	NA	NA	TRBJ2-2	TRBV5-1
CASSLDGAGQPQHF	TGCGCCAGCAGCTTGGATGGGGCCGGTCAGCCCCAGCATTTT	NA	NA	TRBJ1-5	TRBV5-1
CASSLRPGMSYGYTF	TGTGCCAGCAGCTTGCGGCCGGGTATGAGCTATGGCTACACCTTC	NA	NA	TRBJ1-2	TRBV5-6
CASSSDPGQYYEQYF	TGCGCCAGCAGCTCGGACCCGGGACAGTACTACGAGCAGTACTTC	TRBD1	NA	TRBJ2-7	TRBV5-1
CASSFGKAILGTPYNEQFF	TGCGCCAGCAGCTTCGGTAAAGCCATCCTCGGGACTCCTTACAATGAGCAGTTCTTC	NA	NA	TRBJ2-1	TRBV5-1
CASSARTLAGSTDTQYF	TGTGCCAGCAGCGCTCGAACTCTAGCGGGGAGCACAGATACGCAGTATTTT	TRBD2	NA	TRBJ2-3	TRBV9
CASSVSGGNTEAFF	TGTGCCAGCAGCGTATCAGGGGGGAACACTGAAGCTTTCTTT	TRBD1	few	TRBJ1-1	TRBV9
CASRIERLAGLSYEQYF	TGTGCCAGCAGAATCGAGCGACTAGCGGGCCTCTCCTACGAGCAGTACTTC	TRBD2	NA	TRBJ2-7	TRBV28
CASSAQTEAFF	TGTGCCAGCAGCGCCCAGACTGAAGCTTTCTTT	NA	NA	TRBJ1-1	TRBV7-9
CASSPLGSGSTGANVLTF	TGTGCCAGCAGTCCCCTCGGTAGCGGGAGTACTGGGGCCAACGTCCTGACTTTC	TRBD2	NA	TRBJ2-6	TRBV28